Presented here are 21 T cell receptor beta chains from one specimen sequenced in a study of post-analysis software for immune sequencing data. Overall study findings and caveats: Five or six TRBV segments appeared more often in patients than in controls, and TRBV5-6, TRBV5-1 and TRBV20-1 were among these.

Their cognate antigens are unknown. Unique molecular identifiers had been added to the TCR beta cDNA libraries. TCRdb independently ran MiXCR on the PCR reads; one entry per CDR3 protein. The table lists approximately 730,000 distinct CDR3 sequences, about 32% of them singletons. Input material: blood. The receptors were gathered from a girl aged 5-17 years with multiple sclerosis.

This chain links TRBV5-5 with TRBJ1-2, with D maybe TRBD1 (5 bases). Trimming pared 4 bases from V and 4 bases from J, leaving 17 bases between. There are 15 residues in the CDR3. In germline, CDR1 is SGHKS, CDR2 YYEKEE (reference sequence). The CDR3 sequence is CASSRTGGYIYGYTF. CDR3 in DNA: TGTGCCAGCAGCCGTACAGGAGGGTACATCTATGGCTACACCTTC.

The V gene is TRBV9, the J gene TRBJ2-5; tentative D call: TRBD1 (5 bases). The germline gives CDR1 SGDLS, CDR2 YYNGEE. CDR3 length equals 15 residues. Trimming took 0 bases from V and 5 from J, leaving 14 bases between them. CDR3 residues: CASSVGGYLLETQYF. The CDR3 DNA reads as TGTGCCAGCAGCGTAGGGGGCTACCTACTGGAGACCCAGTACTTC.

This clonotype came up a few times. The genes are TRBV7-9 and TRBJ2-5, with D tentatively TRBD2 (6 bases). The CDR3 sequence is 16 residues long. V shed 5 bases and J shed 3 bases, with 19 bases lying between them. CDR1 and CDR2 from the germline V gene are SEHNR and FQNEAQ (reference sequence). Written as DNA, the CDR3 is TGTGCCAGCAGCAGGGGAGGTCCCGCAGGGAAAGAGACCCAGTACTTC. Translation gives CASSRGGPAGKETQYF.

This clonotype was counted only a few times. The CDR3 region is CASSPPPGSMAFF. Written as DNA, the CDR3 is TGTGCCAGCAGTCCTCCCCCCGGCTCCATGGCTTTCTTT. V and J are TRBV12-3 or TRBV12-4 and TRBJ1-1; D remains unclear. The CDR3 runs to 13 residues. Deletions cut 5 bases from V and 11 bases from J, with 18 bases between.

The table lists this clonotype with a few counts. The chain links TRBV20-1 to TRBJ2-7, with D perhaps being TRBD1 or TRBD2 (5 bases each). The CDR3 spans 15 residues. Trimming pared 0 bases from V and 0 bases from J, leaving 12 bases between. The germline V gene has CDR1 DFQATT and CDR2 SNEGSKA (reference sequence). In nucleotides, the CDR3 is TGCAGTGCTAGAGATGGGACGCCGAGCTCCTACGAGCAGTACTTC. Residues: CSARDGTPSSYEQYF.

This clonotype appeared a single time. The gene calls are TRBV6-4 and TRBJ1-2; D is unresolved. The germline V gene has CDR1 MRHNA and CDR2 SNTAGT. CDR3 length: 15 amino acids. The germline V and J ends were trimmed by 4 bases and 6 bases, with 18 bases remaining between them. The chain's CDR3 is CASSGTRNISDGYTF. CDR3 bases: TGTGCCAGCAGTGGGACGAGGAACATCTCGGATGGCTACACCTTC.

CDR3 protein: CASSLSGGYHNEQFF. In DNA form, the CDR3 reads TGTGCCAGCAGTTTATCGGGGGGATACCACAATGAGCAGTTCTTC. The V gene is TRBV12-3 or TRBV12-4, the J gene TRBJ2-1; the match to TRBD2 covers 7 bases. Trimming took 2 bases from V and 5 from J; bases not matched to a gene: 6. This CDR3 region has 15 residues.

V and J are TRBV28 and TRBJ1-2; D is undetermined. Trimming removed 4 bases from V and 0 bases from J, with 12 bases in between. The V gene's germline CDR1 is MDHEN and CDR2 SYDVKM. The CDR3 spans 15 residues. This CDR3 reads CASSSLEDPNYGYTF. The CDR3 nucleotides read TGTGCCAGCAGTTCCCTCGAAGATCCTAACTATGGCTACACCTTC.

This clonotype was counted a single time. The junction does not match germline at one end; this may be a read error. The V and J genes are TRBV10-3 and TRBJ1-2; possibly TRBD1 for D (6 bases). CDR1 is ENHRY, CDR2 SYGVKD, per germline. The CDR3 runs 13 residues. The CDR3, as DNA: TGTGTCATCAGTCAGGGGATGAGCTATGGCTACACCTTC. Amino acid sequence: CVISQGMSYGYTF.

V and J are TRBV6-5 and TRBJ2-5; 8 positions agree with TRBD1. Germline CDR1 and CDR2: MNHEY and SVGAGI. The ends lost 0 bases at V and 5 bases at J; junction bases unmatched: 5. The CDR3 runs 15 residues. This CDR3 reads CASSYSSGGQETQYF. The DNA of the CDR3 is TGTGCCAGCAGTTACTCCTCAGGGGGCCAGGAGACCCAGTACTTC.

This sequence joins TRBV7-2 and TRBJ2-1; 7 bases map to TRBD2. The DNA end lines up better with TRBJ2-7; the J call may be wrong. This CDR3 contains 15 residues. The V gene's germline CDR1 is SGHTA and CDR2 FQGNSA. CDR3 loop: CASSLARGTRDEQYF. CDR3 bases: TGTGCCAGCAGCTTAGCGCGGGGGACCAGGGATGAGCAGTACTTC.

The chain couples TRBV6-5 to TRBJ2-1; 8 bases match TRBD2. This CDR3 contains 12 residues. The V segment lost 7 bases and the J segment 8 bases; nucleotides outside the gene matches: 4. Germline V gives CDR1 MNHEY, CDR2 SVGAGI. CDR3 protein: CASNNGGDEQFF. CDR3 nucleotide sequence: TGTGCCAGCAACAACGGGGGGGATGAGCAGTTCTTC.

Only a few counts were recorded for this clonotype. V and J are TRBV29-1 and TRBJ2-3; TRBD1 agrees at 8 bases. CDR1 is SQVTM, CDR2 ANQGSEA, per germline. The CDR3 has 14 residues. Trimming at V came to 3 bases and at J to 6 bases, leaving 8 bases not matched to a gene. The CDR3 spells CSVDLRTGSDTQYF. In nucleotides, the CDR3 is TGCAGCGTTGACCTTAGGACAGGGTCGGATACGCAGTATTTT.

The chain has TRBV20-1 and TRBJ1-1; D gene uncertain. CDR3 length: 17 residues. Germline CDR1 is DFQATT and CDR2 is SNEGSKA (reference sequence). Trimming took 1 base from V and 0 from J, leaving 18 bases between them. The CDR3 spells CSARARLAGFMNTEAFF. CDR3 sequence (DNA): TGCAGTGCTAGAGCAAGGCTGGCAGGATTTATGAACACTGAAGCTTTCTTT.

This sequence joins TRBV20-1 and TRBJ1-1; the D gene is possibly TRBD1 (6 bases). Germline CDR1 and CDR2: DFQATT and SNEGSKA (reference sequence). CDR3 length: 15 residues. V was clipped by 6 bases and J by 4 bases, with 21 bases between them. CDR3 loop: CSAENGGWGGTEAFF. The CDR3 DNA reads TGCAGTGCCGAAAACGGGGGCTGGGGGGGCACTGAAGCTTTCTTT.

As concerns this clonotype: The junction shows a germline mismatch at one end, possibly a read error. The rearrangement joins TRBV10-3 to TRBJ1-5, with D perhaps matching TRBD1 (6 bases). This CDR3 has 17 residues. Per the germline V gene, CDR1 is ENHRY and CDR2 is SYGVKD. The CDR3 sequence is CTISESNQGRDNQPQHF. The CDR3 DNA reads TGTACCATCAGTGAGTCGAATCAGGGGCGCGACAATCAGCCCCAGCATTTT.

The chain recombines TRBV3-1 with TRBJ2-5; D is ambiguous. The ends were cut back, 4 bases at V and 5 bases at J, with 14 bases in the middle. This CDR3 comprises 14 residues. Germline loops: CDR1 LGHDT, CDR2 YNNKEL (reference sequence). This CDR3 reads CASSPKDAGETQYF. The CDR3 coding sequence is TGTGCCAGCAGCCCAAAGGACGCCGGGGAGACCCAGTACTTC.

This clonotype was observed a few times. The genes are TRBV15 and TRBJ2-1, with 7 nucleotides matching TRBD1. CDR3 size: 13 residues. CDR1 and CDR2 (germline): LNHNV, YYDKDF (reference sequence). After removal of 3 bases from V and 15 bases from J, the junction contained 11 bases not matched to a gene. The CDR3 loop is CATSRKGQSNPFF. The CDR3 DNA follows: TGTGCCACCAGCAGGAAGGGACAGTCCAACCCGTTCTTC.

The chain is built from TRBV20-1 and TRBJ1-2; 9 nucleotides align to TRBD1. The trim removed 4 bases at V and 8 bases at J, leaving 8 bases unmatched. CDR1 and CDR2 (germline): DFQATT, SNEGSKA (reference sequence). This CDR3 has 13 amino acids. The CDR3 here is CSATAQGAGGYTF. CDR3 DNA: TGCAGTGCTACCGCACAGGGGGCGGGGGGCTACACCTTC.

This clonotype was detected only once. The gene calls are TRBV4-3 and TRBJ1-1; D ambiguous. CDR3 length equals 14 residues. Germline CDR1 is LGHNA and CDR2 is YSLEER. Trimming took off 1 base at V and 8 bases at J, with 14 bases between the two ends. CDR3 DNA: TGCGCCAGCAGCCAAGTCAGAGGACCCAACGAAGCTTTCTTT. This translates into CASSQVRGPNEAFF.

This clonotype came up a few times. This chain joins TRBV5-5 and TRBJ2-1; 16 nucleotides align to TRBD2. This CDR3 comprises 16 residues. Germline V lookup: CDR1 SGHKS, CDR2 YYEKEE (reference sequence). The trim removed 3 bases at V and 6 bases at J, leaving 3 bases unmatched. The CDR3 here is CASSSGTSGRVNEQFF. In nucleotides, the CDR3 is TGTGCCAGCAGCTCTGGGACTAGCGGGAGGGTCAATGAGCAGTTCTTC. Combining the CDR3 with reference TRBV5-5 and TRBJ2-1 gives the whole variable domain DAGVTQSPTHLIKTRGQQVTLRCSPISGHKSVSWYQQVLGQGPQFIFQYYEKEERGRGNFPDRFSARQFPNYSSELNVNALLLGDSALYLCASSSGTSGRVNEQFFGPGTRLTVL.